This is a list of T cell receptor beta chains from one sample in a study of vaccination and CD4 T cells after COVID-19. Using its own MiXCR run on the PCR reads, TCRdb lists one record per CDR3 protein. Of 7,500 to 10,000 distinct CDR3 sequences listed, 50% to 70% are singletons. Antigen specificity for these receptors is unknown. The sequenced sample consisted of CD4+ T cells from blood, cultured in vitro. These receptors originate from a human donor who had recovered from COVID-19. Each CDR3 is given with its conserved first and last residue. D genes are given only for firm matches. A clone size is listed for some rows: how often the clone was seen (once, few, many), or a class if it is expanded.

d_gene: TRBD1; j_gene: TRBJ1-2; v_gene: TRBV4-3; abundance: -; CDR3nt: TGCGCCAGCAGCCAAGATCAACAGGGGGCTGGTGGCTACACCTTC; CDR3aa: CASSQDQQGAGGYTF
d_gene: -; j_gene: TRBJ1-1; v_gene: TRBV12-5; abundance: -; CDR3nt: TGTGCTAGTGGTTTGGCGACAGGGAACACTGAAGCTTTCTTT; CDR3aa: CASGLATGNTEAFF
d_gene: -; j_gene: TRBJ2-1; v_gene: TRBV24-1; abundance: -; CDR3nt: TGTGCCACCAGTGACCCAGGACATCCTCTCAACTACAATGAGCAGTTCTTC; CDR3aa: CATSDPGHPLNYNEQFF
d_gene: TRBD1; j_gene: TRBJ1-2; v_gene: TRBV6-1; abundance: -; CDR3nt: TGTGCCAGCAGACCAACCAGGGGGAGGTATGGCTACACCTTC; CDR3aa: CASRPTRGRYGYTF
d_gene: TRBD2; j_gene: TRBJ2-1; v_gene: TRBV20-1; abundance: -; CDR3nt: TGCAGTGCTATTCGGCGGGAGGGCCCTGTGGGGGAGCAGTTCTTC; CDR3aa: CSAIRREGPVGEQFF
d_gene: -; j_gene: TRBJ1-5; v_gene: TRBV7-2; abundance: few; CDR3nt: TGTGCCAGCAGCTTAGGGGACTTACCCGTTAGCAATCAGCCCCAGCATTTT; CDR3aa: CASSLGDLPVSNQPQHF
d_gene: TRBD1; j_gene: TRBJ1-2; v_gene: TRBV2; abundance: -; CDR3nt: TGTGCCAGCAGTCGGACAGGCGGCTACACCTTC; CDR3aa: CASSRTGGYTF
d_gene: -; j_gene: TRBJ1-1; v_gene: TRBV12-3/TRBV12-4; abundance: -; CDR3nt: TGTGCCAGCAGTTTACTCCGGAACACTGAAGCTTTCTTT; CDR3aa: CASSLLRNTEAFF
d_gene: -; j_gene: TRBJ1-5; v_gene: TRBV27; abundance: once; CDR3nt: TGTGCCAGCAGATTCTCAAGCAATCAGCCCCAGCATTTT; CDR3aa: CASRFSSNQPQHF
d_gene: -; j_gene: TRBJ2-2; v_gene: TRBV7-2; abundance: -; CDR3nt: TGTGCCAGCAGCTTATCCCCCGGGGAGCTGTTTTTT; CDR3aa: CASSLSPGELFF
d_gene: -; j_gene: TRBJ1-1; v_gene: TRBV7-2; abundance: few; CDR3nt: TGTGCCAGGAAGCCTGGGACGGCGAACACTGAAGCTTTCTTT; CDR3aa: CARKPGTANTEAFF
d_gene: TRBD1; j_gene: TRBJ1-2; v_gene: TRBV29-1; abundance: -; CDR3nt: TGCAGCGCTAGGGTCCAGGGGGGCTATGGCTACACCTTC; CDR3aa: CSARVQGGYGYTF
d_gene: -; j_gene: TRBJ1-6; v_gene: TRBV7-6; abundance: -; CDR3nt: TGTGCCAGCAGCTTAGCAGGGCTCAATTCACCCCCCCACTTT; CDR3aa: CASSLAGLNSPPHF
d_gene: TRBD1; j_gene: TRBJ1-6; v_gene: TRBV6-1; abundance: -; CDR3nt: TGTGCCGGCAGTGCGGGAGGGACAGGGGGATCACCCCTCCACTTT; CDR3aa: CAGSAGGTGGSPLHF
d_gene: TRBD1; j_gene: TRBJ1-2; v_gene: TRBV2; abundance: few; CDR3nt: TGTGCCAGCAGAGGATTAGGGACAGGGTCTAACTATGGCTACACCTTC; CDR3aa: CASRGLGTGSNYGYTF
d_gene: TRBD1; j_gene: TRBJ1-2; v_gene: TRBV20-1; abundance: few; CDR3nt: TGCAGTGCTAGAGCGGGACAGGGAGGTCTAGGTGGCTACACCTTC; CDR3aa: CSARAGQGGLGGYTF
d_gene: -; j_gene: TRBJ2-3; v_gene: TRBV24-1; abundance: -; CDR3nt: TGTGCCACCAGTGATTTGCAAGCCAGGGTGGGCACAGATACGCAGTATTTT; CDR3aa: CATSDLQARVGTDTQYF
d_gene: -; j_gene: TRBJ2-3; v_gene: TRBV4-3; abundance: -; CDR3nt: TGCGCCAGCAGCCAAGTCAACAGGGAAGAGTCAGATACGCAGTATTTT; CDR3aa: CASSQVNREESDTQYF
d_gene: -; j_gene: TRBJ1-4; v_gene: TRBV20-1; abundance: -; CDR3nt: TGCAGTGCTAGCCGTTACAGCTCAACTAATGAAAAACTGTTTTTT; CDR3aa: CSASRYSSTNEKLFF
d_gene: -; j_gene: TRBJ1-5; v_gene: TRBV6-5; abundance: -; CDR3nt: TGTGCCAGCAGTTACTCGCACCTTAGCAATCAGCCCCAGCATTTT; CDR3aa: CASSYSHLSNQPQHF
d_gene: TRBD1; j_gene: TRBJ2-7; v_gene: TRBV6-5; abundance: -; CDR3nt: TGTGCCAGCAGTTGGGAGACAGGGCGACGGTACGAGCAGTACTTC; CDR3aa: CASSWETGRRYEQYF
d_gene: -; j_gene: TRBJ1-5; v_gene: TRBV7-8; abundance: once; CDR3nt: TGTGCCAGCAGCTTAGGGTCTACTAGCAATCAGCCCCAGCATTTT; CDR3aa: CASSLGSTSNQPQHF
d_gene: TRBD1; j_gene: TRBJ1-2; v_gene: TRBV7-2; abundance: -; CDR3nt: TGTGCCAGCAGTTCCAACAGGGGAAAGGATGGCTACACCTTC; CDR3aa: CASSSNRGKDGYTF
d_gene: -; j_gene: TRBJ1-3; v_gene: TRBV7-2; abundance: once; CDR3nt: TGTGCCAGCAGCTTAGCGCCGGGGGGCATTGGAAACACCATATATTTT; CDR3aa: CASSLAPGGIGNTIYF
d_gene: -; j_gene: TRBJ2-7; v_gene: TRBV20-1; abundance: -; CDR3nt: TGCAGTGCTACTAACTTCCAACAGGTCACAGCCTACGAGCAGTACTTC; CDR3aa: CSATNFQQVTAYEQYF
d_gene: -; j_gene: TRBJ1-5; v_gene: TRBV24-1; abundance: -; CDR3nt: TGTGCCAGCAGTTTAGTCTGGGGCGATCAGCCCCAGCATTTT; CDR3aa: CASSLVWGDQPQHF